The clone carrying this T cell receptor delta chain was observed a few times. The antigen is unknown. The data were obtained in a study of Vδ1+ human thymocytes. Extracted RNA was reverse transcribed into cDNA. Pooled V-gene forward primers with one constant-region reverse primer generated the CDR3 amplicons by multiplex PCR. TCRdb re-processed the multiplex PCR reads using CATT. The sample lists around 23,000 delta-chain clones; approximately 7% were seen once. Study-wide findings and caveats: Thymic TRG and TRD repertoires appeared highly polyclonal, with Gaussian CDR3 length distributions.

Germline V gene sequence: CDR1 TSWWSYY, CDR2 QGS. The CDR3 totals 21 residues. Trimming at V came to 1 base and at J to 2 bases, leaving 20 bases not matched to a gene. J is TRDJ1 and V is TRDV1, with 9 bases identical to TRDD2. The sample taken for sequencing was Vdelta1+ gamma-delta thymocytes from the thymus. Sample subset: FACS-sorted CD3+ TCRalphabeta- TCRVdelta1+ TCRVdelta2- thymocytes. This receptor was taken from a girl younger than two who had congenital heart surgery. The CDR3 bases are TGTGCTCTTGGGGAACCACCTTCCTACGGCTGGGGGGGCTTTAGTACCGATAAACTCATCTTT. Its translation is CALGEPPSYGWGGFSTDKLIF.